This T cell receptor beta chain was obtained from a study of blood T cells in healthy people across ages. Broader study findings: Any changes in expanded clonotypes were possibly confounded, as donor CMV status remained unknown.

This clonotype was observed a few times. Antigen unknown. Germline CDR1 reads SGHVS; CDR2 reads FNYEAQ. V was pared by 5 bases and J by 2 bases, with 6 bases of the junction left unmatched. There are 14 residues in the CDR3. The second PCR ran roughly 7 to 12 cycles with a sample-barcoded 5' primer and J-beta primers. From the 5' RACE reads, TCRdb called clonotypes with MiXCR, one entry per CDR3 protein. The sample lists over 750,000 distinct CDR3 sequences, around 25% occurring once. The data were also submitted as part of a second study, on T cells of mothers and their children.

Sequenced input: blood. The clonotype was recovered from a boy between 10 and 17 years old in good health. The chain employs TRBV7-6 and TRBJ2-7; the match to TRBD1 covers 7 bases. CDR3 coding DNA: TGTGCCAGCAGCCCGTCGACAGGGCCCTACGAGCAGTACTTC. Translated, it gives CASSPSTGPYEQYF.